This is a list of T cell receptor beta chains from one sample in a study of beta chain features in type 1 diabetes. Profiled with immunoSEQ multiplex PCR; TCRdb holds only in-frame clones, not every one. Of fewer than 500,000 clones listed, roughly 14% are singletons. Sequenced input: naive CD4+ T cells from blood. The origin of the receptors is a man aged 25 to 40 in good health. Each CDR3 is given with its conserved first and last residue. Fields, in order: V gene, D gene, clone size, J gene, CDR3 protein, CDR3 DNA. The D gene is left open where the match is weak. Not every row has a clone size; where given, it reads once, few, many or a size class.

>TRBV9|.|.|TRBJ2-1
CASSPQGIRSYNEQFF
TGTGCCAGCTCTCCTCAGGGGATTCGCTCCTACAATGAGCAGTTCTTC
>TRBV7-2|TRBD2|few|TRBJ2-1
CASSLNGLAGGKQFF
TGTGCCAGCAGCTTGAACGGACTAGCGGGAGGGAAGCAGTTCTTC
>TRBV10-3|.|few|TRBJ1-1
CAISASSGMNTEAFF
TGTGCCATCAGTGCGTCCTCAGGAATGAACACTGAAGCTTTCTTT
>TRBV5-6|.|.|TRBJ1-3
CASSSDSHHSGNTIYF
TGTGCCAGCAGCTCTGACAGCCATCACTCTGGAAACACCATATATTTT
>TRBV11-3|TRBD2|.|TRBJ2-5
CASSQTSGRAGIRETQYF
TGTGCCAGCAGCCAGACTAGCGGGAGGGCTGGGATTCGGGAGACCCAGTACTTC
>TRBV6-1|TRBD2|few|TRBJ2-1
CASSEALAGGPNEQFF
TGTGCCAGCAGTGAAGCTCTAGCGGGAGGGCCCAATGAGCAGTTCTTC
>TRBV7-2|.|.|TRBJ2-1
CASSLASVGNEQFF
TGTGCCAGCAGCTTAGCTAGCGTCGGCAATGAGCAGTTCTTC
>TRBV27|.|.|TRBJ2-1
CASSWASSSYNEQFF
TGTGCCAGCAGTTGGGCTAGCAGTTCCTACAATGAGCAGTTCTTC
>TRBV25-1|.|few|TRBJ1-6
CASSGLSYNSPLHF
TGTGCCAGCAGTGGCCTATCCTATAATTCACCCCTCCACTTT
>TRBV7-2|.|few|TRBJ2-7
CASSLGTETFPYEQYF
TGTGCCAGCAGCTTAGGGACAGAGACCTTTCCCTACGAGCAGTACTTC
>TRBV29-1|.|few|TRBJ2-3
CSVEEPMKRSTDTQYF
TGCAGCGTTGAAGAGCCAATGAAACGAAGCACAGATACGCAGTATTTT
>TRBV7-7|TRBD1|.|TRBJ1-3
CASSPQGRNTIYF
TGTGCTAGCAGCCCACAGGGGCGAAACACCATATATTTT
>TRBV7-2|.|few|TRBJ2-7
CASSPNQGPYEQYF
TGTGCCAGCAGCCCGAATCAGGGCCCCTACGAGCAGTACTTC
>TRBV30|TRBD2|few|TRBJ2-6
CAGATSGSSLAFSGANVLTF
TGTGCCGGCGCGACTAGCGGGAGTAGTTTAGCATTCTCTGGGGCCAACGTCCTGACTTTC
>TRBV5-1|.|.|TRBJ2-5
CASSLARRGETQYF
TGCGCCAGCAGCTTGGCCCGGAGGGGTGAGACCCAGTACTTC
>TRBV4-3|.|.|TRBJ1-5
CASSQDGSSNQPQHF
TGCGCCAGCAGCCAAGACGGGAGCTCAAATCAGCCCCAGCATTTT
>TRBV13|.|.|TRBJ2-3
CASSLGASDTDTQYF
TGTGCCAGCAGCTTAGGGGCTAGCGACACAGATACGCAGTATTTT
>TRBV5-1|TRBD2|.|TRBJ2-2
CASSLDLAGNTGELFF
TGCGCCAGCAGCTTGGATCTAGCGGGAAACACCGGGGAGCTGTTTTTT
>TRBV5-1|.|few|TRBJ2-2
CASSLVAGTGELFF
TGCGCCAGCAGCTTGGTCGCGGGCACCGGGGAGCTGTTTTTT
>TRBV9|.|few|TRBJ2-2
CASSVYPGMNTGELFF
TGTGCCAGCAGCGTTTACCCGGGGATGAACACCGGGGAGCTGTTTTTT
>TRBV5-4|.|few|TRBJ2-1
CASSFEGYNEQFF
TGTGCCAGCAGCTTTGAAGGGTACAATGAGCAGTTCTTC
>TRBV7-6|.|.|TRBJ2-3
CASSLGSRGSGTDTQYF
TGTGCCAGCAGCTTAGGTAGCAGGGGCTCTGGCACAGATACGCAGTATTTT
>TRBV5-1|.|.|TRBJ2-1
CASSLGGQPNEQFF
TGCGCCAGCAGCTTGGGGGGCCAACCTAATGAGCAGTTCTTC
>TRBV19|TRBD1|.|TRBJ2-5
CASSRQGKETQYF
TGTGCCAGTAGTAGACAGGGGAAAGAGACCCAGTACTTC
>TRBV9|TRBD2|few|TRBJ2-5
CASSVETSGETQYF
TGTGCCAGCAGCGTAGAGACTAGCGGTGAGACCCAGTACTTC
>TRBV9|.|once|TRBJ2-5
CASSVGSSQETQYF
TGTGCCAGCAGCGTAGGAAGCTCCCAAGAGACCCAGTACTTC
>TRBV30|TRBD1|.|TRBJ2-5
CAWTGQQLGTQYF
TGTGCCTGGACGGGACAGCAATTGGGGACCCAGTACTTC
>TRBV30|.|.|TRBJ1-2
CAWSVRYRVGRNYGYTF
TGTGCCTGGAGTGTACGGTACAGGGTGGGACGTAACTATGGCTACACCTTC